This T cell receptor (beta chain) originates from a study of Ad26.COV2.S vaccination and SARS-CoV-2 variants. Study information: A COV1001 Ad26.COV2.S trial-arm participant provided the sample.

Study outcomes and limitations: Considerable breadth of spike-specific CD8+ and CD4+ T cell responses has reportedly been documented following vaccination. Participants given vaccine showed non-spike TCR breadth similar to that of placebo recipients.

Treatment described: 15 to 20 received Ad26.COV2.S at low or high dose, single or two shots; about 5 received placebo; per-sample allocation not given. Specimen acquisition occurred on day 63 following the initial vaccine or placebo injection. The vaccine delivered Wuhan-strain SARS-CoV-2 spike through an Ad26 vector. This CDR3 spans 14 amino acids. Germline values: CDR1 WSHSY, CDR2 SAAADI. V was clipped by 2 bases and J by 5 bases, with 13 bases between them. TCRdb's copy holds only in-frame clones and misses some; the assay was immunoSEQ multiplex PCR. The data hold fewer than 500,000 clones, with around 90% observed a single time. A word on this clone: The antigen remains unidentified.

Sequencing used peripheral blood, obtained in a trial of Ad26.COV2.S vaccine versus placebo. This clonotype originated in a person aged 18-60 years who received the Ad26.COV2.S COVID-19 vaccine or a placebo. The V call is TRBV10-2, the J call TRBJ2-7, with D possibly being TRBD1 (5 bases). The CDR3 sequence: CASSEASGSHEQYF. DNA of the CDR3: TGCGCCAGCAGTGAGGCGTCAGGGTCTCACGAGCAGTACTTC.